A selection of T cell receptor beta chains follows, all from one sample in a study of blood T cell repertoires in COVID-19. The protocol was immunoSEQ multiplex PCR, while the TCRdb copy is restricted to in-frame clones and leaves out a portion. Among 80,000 to 130,000 clones listed, 80% to 90% were seen once. Specimen: PBMCs or T cells enriched from blood (not recorded which). The receptors come from a woman in her forties or fifties who had recovered from COVID-19. Both conserved end residues are part of each CDR3. Fields, in order: V gene, J gene, clone size, D gene, CDR3 protein, CDR3 DNA. A D gene is named only where the DNA matches it firmly. A row's size may be missing; if present it is once, few, many or a size class.

>TRBV4-2|TRBJ1-4|NA|NA
CASSQLQGPKEKLFF
TGTGCCAGCAGCCAACTACAGGGCCCAAAGGAAAAACTGTTTTTT
>TRBV7-3|TRBJ1-1|NA|NA
CASSLVAQTEAFF
TGTGCCAGCAGCTTAGTTGCTCAGACTGAAGCTTTCTTT
>TRBV18|TRBJ2-7|NA|TRBD1
CASSPGQPSYEQYF
TGTGCCAGCTCACCGGGACAGCCATCCTACGAGCAGTACTTC
>TRBV18|TRBJ2-7|NA|TRBD1
CASSPADRVDEQYF
TGTGCCAGCTCACCCGCGGACAGGGTCGACGAGCAGTACTTC
>TRBV5-4|TRBJ1-2|NA|NA
CASSYRASPYGYTF
TGTGCCAGCAGCTACAGGGCTTCTCCATATGGCTACACCTTC
>TRBV7-2|TRBJ1-1|NA|NA
CASSTFSRASNAEAFF
TGTGCCAGCAGCACCTTTTCCCGTGCGTCGAACGCTGAAGCTTTCTTT
>TRBV11-2|TRBJ2-2|NA|TRBD2
CASSYVAGVLSGELFF
TGTGCCAGCAGCTATGTAGCGGGGGTGCTCTCCGGGGAGCTGTTTTTT
>TRBV18|TRBJ2-1|NA|TRBD1
CASSLQGYNEQFF
TGTGCCAGCTCATTACAGGGGTACAATGAGCAGTTCTTC
>TRBV4-1|TRBJ2-1|NA|NA
CASSQENYQQFF
TGCGCCAGCAGCCAAGAAAACTATCAGCAGTTCTTC
>TRBV13|TRBJ1-3|once|TRBD1
CASSFRTGPSSFSGNTIYF
TGTGCCAGCAGCTTCCGGACAGGTCCGTCATCGTTCTCTGGAAACACCATATATTTT
>TRBV7-2|TRBJ2-7|NA|TRBD1
CASSRDRSSSYEQYF
TGTGCCAGCAGCCGGGACAGGAGTAGCTCCTACGAGCAGTACTTC
>TRBV14|TRBJ2-3|NA|NA
CASSQVSDTQYF
TGTGCCAGCAGCCAAGTATCCGATACGCAGTATTTT
>TRBV5-4|TRBJ1-1|NA|TRBD1
CASSLDTDQGAEAFF
TGTGCCAGCAGCTTGGACACGGACCAGGGGGCTGAAGCTTTCTTT
>TRBV3-1/TRBV3-2|TRBJ1-2|NA|NA
CASSQAHSYGYTF
TGTGCCAGCAGCCAAGCGCACAGTTATGGCTACACCTTC
>TRBV5-1|TRBJ2-7|NA|TRBD2
CASSRTSGSQYEQYF
TGCGCCAGCAGTCGGACTAGCGGGAGCCAATACGAGCAGTACTTC
>TRBV7-2|TRBJ1-5|NA|NA
CASSSTLQGSNQPQHF
TGTGCCAGCAGCTCCACTTTACAGGGAAGCAATCAGCCCCAGCATTTT
>TRBV18|TRBJ2-3|NA|TRBD2
CASSPAGGTDTQYF
TGTGCCAGCTCACCGGCGGGGGGCACCGATACGCAGTATTTT
>TRBV18|TRBJ1-1|NA|NA
CASSRDQRGAFF
TGTGCCAGCTCGCGGGACCAACGAGGGGCTTTCTTT
>TRBV19|TRBJ2-3|NA|TRBD2
CASSITSVTDTQYF
TGTGCCAGTAGTATTACTAGCGTCACAGATACGCAGTATTTT
>TRBV19|TRBJ2-7|once|NA
CASSTTGSLSYEQYF
TGTGCCAGTAGTACCACAGGGTCCCTCTCCTACGAGCAGTACTTC
>TRBV11-3|TRBJ2-1|NA|TRBD1
CASSLYSAGGSNEQFF
TGTGCCAGCAGCTTATATAGTGCAGGGGGTTCCAATGAGCAGTTCTTC
>TRBV5-4|TRBJ2-1|NA|TRBD2
CASSRRTSGPNEQFF
TGTGCCAGCAGCCGTCGGACTAGCGGACCCAATGAGCAGTTCTTC